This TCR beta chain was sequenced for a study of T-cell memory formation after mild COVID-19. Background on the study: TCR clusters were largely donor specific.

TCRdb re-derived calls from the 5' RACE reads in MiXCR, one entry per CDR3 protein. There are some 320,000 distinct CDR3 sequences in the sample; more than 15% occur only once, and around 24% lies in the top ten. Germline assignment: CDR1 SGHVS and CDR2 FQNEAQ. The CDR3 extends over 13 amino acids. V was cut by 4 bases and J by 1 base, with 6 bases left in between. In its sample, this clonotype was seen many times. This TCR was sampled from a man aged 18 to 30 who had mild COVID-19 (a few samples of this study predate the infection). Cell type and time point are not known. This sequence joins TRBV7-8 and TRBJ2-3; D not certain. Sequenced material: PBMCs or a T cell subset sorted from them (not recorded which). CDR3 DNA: TGTGCCAGCAGCTGGACGCGCACAGATACGCAGTATTTT. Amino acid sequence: CASSWTRTDTQYF.